A selection of T cell receptor beta chains follows, all from one sample in a study of beta chain features in type 1 diabetes. Measured with immunoSEQ multiplex PCR; TCRdb has only the in-frame clones, and not every one. The sample carries 250,000 to 300,000 clones, 7% to 9% recorded once. Sequenced sample: central memory CD4+ T cells from blood. Every receptor here comes from a woman between 18 and 29 years old in good health. Each CDR3 is given with its conserved first and last residue.

TRBV6-5 CASSYTTSRNNEQFF
TRBV2 CASSPRGGAVADTQYF
TRBV7-3 CASSVDRDQPQHF
TRBV7-9 CASSPTGNNFYGYTF
TRBV30 CAWSSGTPYEQYF
TRBV7-8 CASSPRTGYGYTF
TRBV5-4 CASGRRLRDTEAFF
TRBV5-5 CASSHNPLGRGDQYF
TRBV30 CAWSASGTGGLPQHF
TRBV7-6 CASSLDGTQPQHF
TRBV6-1 CASTETGMTEAFF
TRBV29-1 CSVTDRMGGYTF
TRBV9 CASSVGLAGVGTDTQYF
TRBV2 CASRKGTQTYEQYF
TRBV5-1 CASSLAGGTERQHF
TRBV6-6 CASRETDRSNQPQHF
TRBV6-5 CASSRAGTDFYEQYF
TRBV27 CASSLSRQGGYGYTF
TRBV18 CASSPPGGMAKNIQYF
TRBV18 CASSVPAEGGKLFF
TRBV5-1 CASKPQGGTDTQYF
TRBV7-2 CASSTRLAGGHEQYF
TRBV2 CASSPDPTGPEAFF
TRBV11-1 CASSKRGTYEQYF
TRBV30 CAWNPEGSYNEQFF